This T cell receptor (beta chain) was observed in a study of OX40 agonist ivuxolimab in advanced cancers. Germline CDR1 SQVTM, CDR2 ANQGSEA. Trimming took off 3 bases at V and 4 bases at J, with 10 bases between the two ends. The CDR3 has 13 residues. Produced via immunoSEQ multiplex PCR; TCRdb's table is partial and in-frame only. The table lists about 90,000 clones, roughly 89% of them singletons. This specimen was CD4+ or CD8+ T cells sorted from blood, taken in a trial of the OX40 agonist ivuxolimab. The sequence derives from an adult with an advanced solid tumor such as melanoma, head and neck, liver or kidney cancer. This chain uses TRBV29-1 with TRBJ1-5; TRBD1 is a possible D gene (5 bases). CDR3 amino acids: CSVDGRANQPQHF. CDR3 bases: TGCAGCGTTGACGGCAGGGCTAATCAGCCCCAGCATTTT.